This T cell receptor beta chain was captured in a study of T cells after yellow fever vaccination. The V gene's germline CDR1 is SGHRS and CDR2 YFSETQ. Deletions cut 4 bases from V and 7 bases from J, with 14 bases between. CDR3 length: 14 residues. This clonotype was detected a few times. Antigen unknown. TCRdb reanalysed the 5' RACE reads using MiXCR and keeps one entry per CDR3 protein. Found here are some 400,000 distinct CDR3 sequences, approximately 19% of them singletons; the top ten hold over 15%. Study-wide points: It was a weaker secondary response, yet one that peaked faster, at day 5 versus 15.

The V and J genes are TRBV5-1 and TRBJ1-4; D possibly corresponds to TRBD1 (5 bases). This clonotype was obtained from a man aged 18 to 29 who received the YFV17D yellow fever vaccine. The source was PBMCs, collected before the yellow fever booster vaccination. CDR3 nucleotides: TGCGCCAGCAGCCCCCAGGGTGCAGGTGAAAAACTGTTTTTT. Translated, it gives CASSPQGAGEKLFF.